Listed below are T cell receptor beta chains from one sample, sequenced in a study of cytomegalovirus exposure and HLA in healthy donors. Sequencing used immunoSEQ multiplex PCR; TCRdb keeps in-frame clones, though not all of them. The sample's table shows about 200,000 clones. Source material: PBMCs. The source is a girl aged 2 to 9 in good health and CMV-seropositive. Each CDR3 is given with its conserved first and last residue. The D gene is left open where the match is weak.

d_call	v_call	j_call	cdr3_nt	cdr3_aa
-	TRBV6-5	TRBJ1-1	TGTGCCAGCAGCGAGCAGGGGCTGATGCACACTGAAGCTTTCTTT	CASSEQGLMHTEAFF
TRBD2	TRBV4-2	TRBJ2-3	TGTGCCAGCAGCCAACCCCCGACTAGCGGGAGCGCAGATACGCAGTATTTT	CASSQPPTSGSADTQYF
-	TRBV19	TRBJ2-3	TGTGCCAGTAGTATAGACGGTAGAGGAGTGGTAGATACGCAGTATTTT	CASSIDGRGVVDTQYF
TRBD1	TRBV7-2	TRBJ1-5	TGTGCCAGCAGCACAGACAGGGACGTATATCAGCCCCAGCATTTT	CASSTDRDVYQPQHF
TRBD2	TRBV27	TRBJ2-1	TGTGCCAGCAGTAGGACTAGCGGGAGATACGAGCAGTTCTTC	CASSRTSGRYEQFF
TRBD2	TRBV4-1	TRBJ2-1	TGCGCCAGCAGCCATAGGAGCCTAGCGGGAGTAGGGGAGCAGTTCTTC	CASSHRSLAGVGEQFF
TRBD2	TRBV5-1	TRBJ2-7	TGCGCCAGCAGCTCAGGACTAGCGGGACAGATTCCCTACGAGCAGTACTTC	CASSSGLAGQIPYEQYF
TRBD1	TRBV28	TRBJ1-2	TGTGCCAGCAGTTTATGGACAGGGGAATATAACTATGGCTACACCTTC	CASSLWTGEYNYGYTF
TRBD1	TRBV25-1	TRBJ2-2	TGTGCCAGCAGTGAATATGGACAGGCGAACACCGGGGAGCTGTTTTTT	CASSEYGQANTGELFF
TRBD1	TRBV9	TRBJ1-1	TGTGCCAGCAGCGATACAGGGGGGCTAAACACTGAAGCTTTCTTT	CASSDTGGLNTEAFF
-	TRBV28	TRBJ2-5	TGTGCCAGTGTCAATGCGGTTTCGCAAGAGACCCAGTACTTC	CASVNAVSQETQYF
-	TRBV6-5	TRBJ2-7	TGTGCCAGCAGTTTCGGGAGACCACAATACGAGCAGTACTTC	CASSFGRPQYEQYF
-	TRBV15	TRBJ1-2	TGTGCCACCAGCAACATGCCTAACTATGGCTACACCTTC	CATSNMPNYGYTF
TRBD2	TRBV5-1	TRBJ2-7	TGCGCCAGCAGCCCGGGACTAGCGGGAAATCGGAACGAGCAGTACTTC	CASSPGLAGNRNEQYF
-	TRBV5-1	TRBJ2-7	TGCGCCAGCAGTCCCGGAGGGGCCTACGAGCAGTACTTC	CASSPGGAYEQYF
-	TRBV19	TRBJ1-5	TGTGCCACCCGGGGAGAGTTTAGCAATCAGCCCCAGCATTTT	CATRGEFSNQPQHF
-	TRBV28	TRBJ1-1	TGTGCCAGCAGTCTCGAGCCCCCCATGAACACTGAAGCTTTCTTT	CASSLEPPMNTEAFF
-	TRBV13	TRBJ2-3	TGTGCCAGCAGCCCAACTCACACAGATACGCAGTATTTT	CASSPTHTDTQYF
-	TRBV6-5	TRBJ1-1	TGTGCCAGCACCTTGACACCCTACGGGGACACTGAAGCTTTCTTT	CASTLTPYGDTEAFF
-	TRBV15	TRBJ2-4	TGTGCCACCAGCACGGACAGCCTAGCCAAAAACATTCAGTACTTC	CATSTDSLAKNIQYF
-	TRBV7-8	TRBJ2-2	TGTGCCAGCAACCCGAGAGCGAACCCGAGGAACACCGGGGAGCTGTTTTTT	CASNPRANPRNTGELFF
-	TRBV27	TRBJ2-2	TGTGCCAGCAGTCCTTATACCGGGGAGCTGTTTTTT	CASSPYTGELFF
-	TRBV4-1	TRBJ2-2	TGCGCCAGCAAAGGGCCGGGATTCACCGGGGAGCTGTTTTTT	CASKGPGFTGELFF
TRBD1	TRBV11-2	TRBJ2-7	TGTGCCAGCAGCCCCGAAACGGGACAGGGGTACGAGCAGTACTTC	CASSPETGQGYEQYF
-	TRBV10-3	TRBJ1-2	TGTGCCATCAGTGACAGGGATAACTATGGCTACACCTTC	CAISDRDNYGYTF
-	TRBV21-1	TRBJ2-3	TGTGCCAGCAGCGAACTAGAGACAGGGAAGTTGGCAGATACGCAGTATTTT	CASSELETGKLADTQYF
TRBD2	TRBV2	TRBJ2-5	TGTGCCAGCCGGGAGGGGTTGGGAGAGACCCAGTACTTC	CASREGLGETQYF
TRBD1	TRBV4-1	TRBJ2-2	TGCGCCAGCAGCCAAAGGGGCCAAGGGGGCATCACCGGGGAGCTGTTTTTT	CASSQRGQGGITGELFF
TRBD1	TRBV28	TRBJ2-1	TGTGCCAGCAGTTCAGGGGGACAGGCTAGAAATGAGCAGTTCTTC	CASSSGGQARNEQFF
-	TRBV28	TRBJ1-2	TGTGCCAGCAGGCACCCAGAGACTACTGGCTACACCTTC	CASRHPETTGYTF
TRBD1	TRBV6-5	TRBJ1-4	TGTGCCAGCAGGAGGACAGGGGGTAATGAAAAACTGTTTTTT	CASRRTGGNEKLFF
-	TRBV2	TRBJ2-2	TGTGCCGGCAGGGCAGGGAACACCGGGGAGCTGTTTTTT	CAGRAGNTGELFF
TRBD1	TRBV2	TRBJ2-7	TGTGCCAGCGTGGACAGGGTGTCCTACGAGCAGTACTTC	CASVDRVSYEQYF
-	TRBV30	TRBJ1-4	TGTGCCTGGAGTGTAAATCGACAGGCTGGGGAAAAACTGTTTTTT	CAWSVNRQAGEKLFF
TRBD1	TRBV5-1	TRBJ2-7	TGCGCCAGCAGCTCGGGCAGGGGGAATTCCTACGAGCAGTACTTC	CASSSGRGNSYEQYF
-	TRBV30	TRBJ2-7	TGTGCCTGGACCTCCTCCCCGTCATTCAGGTACTTC	CAWTSSPSFRYF
-	TRBV29-1	TRBJ2-3	TGCAGCGTTAAGGGGAGCACAGATACGCAGTATTTT	CSVKGSTDTQYF
TRBD1	TRBV6-5	TRBJ1-4	TGTGCCAGCAGGCCAAGGGACAGGGGGAAAGAAAAACTGTTTTTT	CASRPRDRGKEKLFF
TRBD2	TRBV27	TRBJ2-1	TGTGCCAGCACCCCCTTACGGGGGCGGGAGGGTGACAATGAGCAGTTCTTC	CASTPLRGREGDNEQFF
TRBD1	TRBV6-1	TRBJ2-7	TGTGCCAGCAGTCTTGGGGGACAGGGGGCCTACGAGCAGTACTTC	CASSLGGQGAYEQYF
TRBD1	TRBV9	TRBJ2-3	TGTGCCAGCAGCGTACCGACAGGGGGCGGTTGGACAGATACGCAGTATTTT	CASSVPTGGGWTDTQYF
TRBD1	TRBV6-5	TRBJ1-3	TGTGCCAGCAGTTACGCCAGGGGGTCTGGAAACACCATATATTTT	CASSYARGSGNTIYF
-	TRBV6-1	TRBJ1-5	TGTGCCAGCAATGAGGCAGGCGGGGATCAGCCCCAGCATTTT	CASNEAGGDQPQHF
-	TRBV5-1	TRBJ2-6	TGCGCCAGCAGCTTGGGGGCAGGGTTGAGCTCTGGGGCCAACGTCCTGACTTTC	CASSLGAGLSSGANVLTF
TRBD1	TRBV7-9	TRBJ1-1	TGTGCCAGCAGACGCGGACAGGGGACCTTGAACACTGAAGCTTTCTTT	CASRRGQGTLNTEAFF
-	TRBV6-5	TRBJ1-1	TGTGCCAGCAGGCTAGAGGACGGGAGGAACACTGAAGCTTTCTTT	CASRLEDGRNTEAFF
TRBD1	TRBV30	TRBJ2-7	TGTGCCCGAGACAGGGATGACCGCTACGAGCAGTACTTC	CARDRDDRYEQYF
-	TRBV19	TRBJ1-2	TGTGCCAGTAGACCGTCCGACAGAAACTATGGCTACACCTTC	CASRPSDRNYGYTF
-	TRBV5-1	TRBJ1-2	TGCGCCAGCAGCACCCTCTTCGGGAGCAATAACTATGGCTACACCTTC	CASSTLFGSNNYGYTF
-	TRBV19	TRBJ2-3	TGTGCCAGTAGGAATCTAGTTACAGATACGCAGTATTTT	CASRNLVTDTQYF
-	TRBV19	TRBJ2-7	TGTGCCAGTTCCCAGGCGGGTGTTGGGGAGCAGTACTTC	CASSQAGVGEQYF
TRBD1	TRBV5-1	TRBJ2-7	TGCGCCAGCAGCGGGGGACAGGGGGCGGACGAGCAGTACTTC	CASSGGQGADEQYF
-	TRBV12-5	TRBJ2-1	TGTGCTAGTGCCCTAGGAGGGAATGAGCAGTTCTTC	CASALGGNEQFF